The clone carrying this TCR beta chain was counted a few times. No antigen is known for it. The germline V gene encodes CDR1 LGHDT and CDR2 YNNKEL (reference sequence). Trimming took 1 base from V and 1 from J, leaving 8 bases between them. The CDR3 runs to 15 residues. TCRdb re-called the 5' RACE reads through MiXCR, storing one row per CDR3 protein. The sample has tens of thousands of distinct CDR3 sequences; approximately 8% are singletons. These data come from a study of human T cells and chemical hapten exposure. Study outcomes and limitations: Following DPC sensitization, TCRs present above 1 in 1000 frequency showed no change.

Blood, whole and unfractionated, served as the source for total RNA extraction. The J gene is TRBJ2-1, the V gene TRBV3-1; weak D call: TRBD2 (6 bases). The sequence was collected from a male donor in good health. The DNA of the CDR3 is TGTGCCAGCAGCCAAGTCGCGGGGTCCTACAATGAGCAGTTCTTC. Translation: CASSQVAGSYNEQFF.